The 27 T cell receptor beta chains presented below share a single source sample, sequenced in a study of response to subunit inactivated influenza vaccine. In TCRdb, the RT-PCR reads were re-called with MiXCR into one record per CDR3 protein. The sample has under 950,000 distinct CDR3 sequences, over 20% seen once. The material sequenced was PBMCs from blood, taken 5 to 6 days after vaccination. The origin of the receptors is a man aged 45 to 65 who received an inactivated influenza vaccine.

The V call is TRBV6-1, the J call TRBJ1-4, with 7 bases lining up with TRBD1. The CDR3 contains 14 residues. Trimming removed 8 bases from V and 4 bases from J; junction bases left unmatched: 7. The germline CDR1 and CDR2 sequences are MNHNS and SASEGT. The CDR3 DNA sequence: TGTGCCAGCCGGGACAGCTTAATTAATGAAAAACTGTTTTTT. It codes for CASRDSLINEKLFF.

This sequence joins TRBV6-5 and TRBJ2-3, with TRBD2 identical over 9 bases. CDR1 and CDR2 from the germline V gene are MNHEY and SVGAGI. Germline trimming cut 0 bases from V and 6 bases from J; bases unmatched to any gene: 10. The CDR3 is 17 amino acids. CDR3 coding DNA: TGTGCCAGCAGTTACTCTTTCAGCGGGGGGCGGACCGATACGCAGTATTTT. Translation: CASSYSFSGGRTDTQYF.

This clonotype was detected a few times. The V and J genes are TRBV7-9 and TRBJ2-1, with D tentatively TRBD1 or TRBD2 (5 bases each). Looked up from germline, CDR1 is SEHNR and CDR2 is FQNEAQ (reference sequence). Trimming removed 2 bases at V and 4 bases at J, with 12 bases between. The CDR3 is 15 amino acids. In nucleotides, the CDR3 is TGTGCCAGCAGCTTATCGGGGCTGAGGTACAATGAGCAGTTCTTC. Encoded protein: CASSLSGLRYNEQFF.

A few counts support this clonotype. DNA of the CDR3: TGTGCCAGCAGCCCCAGCTTAGCGGGGGGGCAAGAGACCCAGTACTTC. Its protein product is CASSPSLAGGQETQYF. The V call is TRBV7-9, the J call TRBJ2-5, with 11 bases matching TRBD2. Germline values: CDR1 SEHNR, CDR2 FQNEAQ (reference sequence). J was trimmed by 2 bases and V by 5 bases; bases with no gene match: 7. CDR3 length: 16 amino acids.

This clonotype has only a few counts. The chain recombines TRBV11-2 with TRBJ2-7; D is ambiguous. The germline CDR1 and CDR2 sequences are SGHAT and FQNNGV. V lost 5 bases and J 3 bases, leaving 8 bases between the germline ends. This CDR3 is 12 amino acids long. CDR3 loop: CASSVSLYEQYF. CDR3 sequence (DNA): TGTGCCAGCAGCGTCTCCCTCTACGAGCAGTACTTC. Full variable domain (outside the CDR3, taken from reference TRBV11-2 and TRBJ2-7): EAGVAQSPRYKIIEKRQSVAFWCNPISGHATLYWYQQILGQGPKLLIQFQNNGVVDDSQLPKDRFSAERLKGVDSTLKIQPAKLEDSAVYLCASSVSLYEQYFGPGTRLTVT.

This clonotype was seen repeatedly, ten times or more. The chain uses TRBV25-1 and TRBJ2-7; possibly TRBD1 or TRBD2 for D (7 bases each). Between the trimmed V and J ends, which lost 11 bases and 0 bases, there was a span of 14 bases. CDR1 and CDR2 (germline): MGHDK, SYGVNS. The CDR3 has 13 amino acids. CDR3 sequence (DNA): TGTGCCGCCAGGGGGGGTGGCTCCTACGAGCAGTACTTC. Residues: CAARGGGSYEQYF.

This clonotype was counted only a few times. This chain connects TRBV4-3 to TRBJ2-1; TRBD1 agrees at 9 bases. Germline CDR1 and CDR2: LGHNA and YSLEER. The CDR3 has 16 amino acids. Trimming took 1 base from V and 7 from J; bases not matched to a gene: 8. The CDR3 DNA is TGCGCCAGCAGCCAAGGTGGGACAGGGATGGAGAATGAGCAGTTCTTC. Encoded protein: CASSQGGTGMENEQFF.

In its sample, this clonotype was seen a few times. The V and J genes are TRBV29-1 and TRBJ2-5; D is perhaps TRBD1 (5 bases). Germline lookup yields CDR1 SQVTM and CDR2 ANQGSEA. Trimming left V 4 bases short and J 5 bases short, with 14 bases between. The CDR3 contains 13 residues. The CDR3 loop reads CSVGVASGETQYF. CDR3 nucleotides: TGCAGCGTTGGTGTGGCCTCAGGGGAGACCCAGTACTTC.

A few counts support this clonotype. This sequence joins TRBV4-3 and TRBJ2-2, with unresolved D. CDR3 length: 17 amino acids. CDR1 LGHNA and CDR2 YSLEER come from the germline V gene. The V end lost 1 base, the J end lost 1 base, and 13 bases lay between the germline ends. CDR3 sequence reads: CASSQVPANRNTGELFF. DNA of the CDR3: TGCGCCAGCAGCCAAGTCCCCGCGAACAGGAACACCGGGGAGCTGTTTTTT.

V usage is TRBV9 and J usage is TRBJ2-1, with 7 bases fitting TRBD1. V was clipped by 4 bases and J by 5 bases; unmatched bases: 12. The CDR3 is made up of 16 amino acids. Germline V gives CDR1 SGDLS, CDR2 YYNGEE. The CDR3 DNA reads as TGTGCCAGCAGCAAAAGAGACAGGGTCTGGAACAATGAGCAGTTCTTC. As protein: CASSKRDRVWNNEQFF.

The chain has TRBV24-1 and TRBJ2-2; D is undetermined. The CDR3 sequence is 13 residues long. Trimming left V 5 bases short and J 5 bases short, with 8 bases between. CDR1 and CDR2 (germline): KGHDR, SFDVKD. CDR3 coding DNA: TGTGCCACCAGTGCCTACCGAACCGGGGAGCTGTTTTTT. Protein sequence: CATSAYRTGELFF.

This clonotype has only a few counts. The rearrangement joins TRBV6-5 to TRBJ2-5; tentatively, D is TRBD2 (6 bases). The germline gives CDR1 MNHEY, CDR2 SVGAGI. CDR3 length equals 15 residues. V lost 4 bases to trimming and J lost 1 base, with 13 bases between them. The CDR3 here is CASSSLGGTQETQYF. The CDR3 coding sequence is TGTGCCAGCAGTTCCCTTGGGGGGACCCAAGAGACCCAGTACTTC.

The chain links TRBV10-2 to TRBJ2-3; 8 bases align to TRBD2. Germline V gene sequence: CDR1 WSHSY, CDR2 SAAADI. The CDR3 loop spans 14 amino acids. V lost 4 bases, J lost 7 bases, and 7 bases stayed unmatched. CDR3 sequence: CASSVSGGPHTQYF. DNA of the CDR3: TGCGCCAGCAGTGTGTCGGGGGGGCCGCATACGCAGTATTTT.

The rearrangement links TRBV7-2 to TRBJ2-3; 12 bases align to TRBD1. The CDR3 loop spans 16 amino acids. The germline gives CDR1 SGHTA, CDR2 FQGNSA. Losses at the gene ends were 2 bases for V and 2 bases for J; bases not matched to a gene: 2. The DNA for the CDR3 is TGTGCCAGCAGCTTATTGGGACAGGGGGCCACAGATACGCAGTATTTT. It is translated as CASSLLGQGATDTQYF. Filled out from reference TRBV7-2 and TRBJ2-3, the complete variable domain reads GAGVSQSPSNKVTEKGKDVELRCDPISGHTALYWYRQSLGQGLEFLIYFQGNSAPDKSGLPSDRFSAERTGGSVSTLTIQRTQQEDSAVYLCASSLLGQGATDTQYFGPGTRLTVL.

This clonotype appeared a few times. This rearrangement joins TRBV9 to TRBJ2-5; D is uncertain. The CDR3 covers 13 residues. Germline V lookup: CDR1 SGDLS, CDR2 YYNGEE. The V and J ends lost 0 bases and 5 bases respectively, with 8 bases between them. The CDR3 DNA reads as TGTGCCAGCAGCGTAGCTCAGCTGGAGACCCAGTACTTC. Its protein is CASSVAQLETQYF. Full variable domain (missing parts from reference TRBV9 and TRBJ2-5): DSGVTQTPKHLITATGQRVTLRCSPRSGDLSVYWYQQSLDQGLQFLIQYYNGEERAKGNILERFSAQQFPDLHSELNLSSLELGDSALYFCASSVAQLETQYFGPGTRLLVL.

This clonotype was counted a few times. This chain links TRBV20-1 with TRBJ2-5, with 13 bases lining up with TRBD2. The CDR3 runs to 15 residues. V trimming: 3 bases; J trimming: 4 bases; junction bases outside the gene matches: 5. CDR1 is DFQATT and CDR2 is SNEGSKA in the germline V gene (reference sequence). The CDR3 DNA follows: TGCAGTGCTAGGGCACTAGCGGGAGGGCCAGAGACCCAGTACTTC. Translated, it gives CSARALAGGPETQYF.

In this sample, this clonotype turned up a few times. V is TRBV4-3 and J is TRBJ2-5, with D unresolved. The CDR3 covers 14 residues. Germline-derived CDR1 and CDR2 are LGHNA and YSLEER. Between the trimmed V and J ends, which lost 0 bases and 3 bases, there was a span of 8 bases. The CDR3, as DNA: TGCGCCAGCAGCCAAGAATTCCCCGAAGAGACCCAGTACTTC. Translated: CASSQEFPEETQYF.

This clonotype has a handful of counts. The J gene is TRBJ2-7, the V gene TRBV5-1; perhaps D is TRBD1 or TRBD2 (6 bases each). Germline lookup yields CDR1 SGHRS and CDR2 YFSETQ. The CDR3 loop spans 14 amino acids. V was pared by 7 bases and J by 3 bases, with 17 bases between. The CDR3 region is CASGRGPSLYEQYF. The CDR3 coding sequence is TGCGCCAGCGGCCGGGGGCCCTCCCTCTACGAGCAGTACTTC. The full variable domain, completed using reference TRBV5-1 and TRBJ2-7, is KAGVTQTPRYLIKTRGQQVTLSCSPISGHRSVSWYQQTPGQGLQFLFEYFSETQRNKGNFPGRFSGRQFSNSRSEMNVSTLELGDSALYLCASGRGPSLYEQYFGPGTRLTVT.

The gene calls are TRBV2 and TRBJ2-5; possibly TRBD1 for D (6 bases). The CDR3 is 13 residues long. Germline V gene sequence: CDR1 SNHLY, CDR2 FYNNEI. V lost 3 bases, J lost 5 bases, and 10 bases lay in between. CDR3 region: CASSDWDTETQYF. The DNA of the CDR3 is TGTGCCAGCAGTGATTGGGACACGGAGACCCAGTACTTC.

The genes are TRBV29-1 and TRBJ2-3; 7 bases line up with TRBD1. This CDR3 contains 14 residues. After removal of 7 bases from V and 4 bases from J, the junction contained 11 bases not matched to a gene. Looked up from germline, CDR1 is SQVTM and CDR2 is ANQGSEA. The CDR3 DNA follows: TGCAGCGCCCGTGGACAGGTGAAATCAGATACGCAGTATTTT. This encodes CSARGQVKSDTQYF.

The CDR3 loop reads CASTRTGVRYNEQFF. CDR3 sequence (DNA): TGTGCCAGCACCAGGACAGGGGTGAGATACAATGAGCAGTTCTTC. This chain joins TRBV6-2 or TRBV6-3 and TRBJ2-1; 9 nucleotides agree with TRBD1. Germline CDR1 reads MNHEY; CDR2 reads SVGEGT. The CDR3 is 15 residues long. With V trimmed by 7 bases and J by 4 bases, 8 bases remained unmatched.

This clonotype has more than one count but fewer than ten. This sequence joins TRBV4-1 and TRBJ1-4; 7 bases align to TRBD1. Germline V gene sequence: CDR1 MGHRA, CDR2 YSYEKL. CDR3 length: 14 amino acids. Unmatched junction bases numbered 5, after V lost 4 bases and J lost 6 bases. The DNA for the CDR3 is TGCGCCAGCAGCCCGGGACAGAGGGATGAAAAACTGTTTTTT. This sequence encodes CASSPGQRDEKLFF.

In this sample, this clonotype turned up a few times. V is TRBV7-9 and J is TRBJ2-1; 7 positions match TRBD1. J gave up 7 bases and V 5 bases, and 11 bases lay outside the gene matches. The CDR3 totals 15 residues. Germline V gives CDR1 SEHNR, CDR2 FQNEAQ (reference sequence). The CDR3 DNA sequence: TGTGCCAGCAGCCCCCCCCCGACAGGGCGGAATGAGCAGTTCTTC. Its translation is CASSPPPTGRNEQFF.

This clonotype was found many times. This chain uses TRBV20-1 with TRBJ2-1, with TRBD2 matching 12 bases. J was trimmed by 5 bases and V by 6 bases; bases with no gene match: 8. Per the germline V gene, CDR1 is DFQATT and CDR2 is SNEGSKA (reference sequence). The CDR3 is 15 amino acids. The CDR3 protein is CSAQTSGRSHNEQFF. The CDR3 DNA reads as TGCAGTGCCCAGACTAGCGGGAGATCCCACAATGAGCAGTTCTTC.

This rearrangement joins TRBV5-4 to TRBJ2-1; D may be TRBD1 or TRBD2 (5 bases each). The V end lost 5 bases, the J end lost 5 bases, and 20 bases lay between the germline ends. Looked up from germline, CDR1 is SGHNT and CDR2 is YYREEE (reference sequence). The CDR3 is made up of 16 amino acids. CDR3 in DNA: TGTGCCAGCAGAAGAAGATTACCGGGACGCCACAATGAGCAGTTCTTC. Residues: CASRRRLPGRHNEQFF.

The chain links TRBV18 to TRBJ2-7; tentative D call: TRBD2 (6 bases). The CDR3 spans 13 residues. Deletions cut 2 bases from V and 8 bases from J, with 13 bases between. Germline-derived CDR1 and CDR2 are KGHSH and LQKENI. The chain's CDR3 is CASSPTGLTQQYF. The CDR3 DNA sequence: TGTGCCAGCTCACCAACGGGACTCACACAGCAGTACTTC.

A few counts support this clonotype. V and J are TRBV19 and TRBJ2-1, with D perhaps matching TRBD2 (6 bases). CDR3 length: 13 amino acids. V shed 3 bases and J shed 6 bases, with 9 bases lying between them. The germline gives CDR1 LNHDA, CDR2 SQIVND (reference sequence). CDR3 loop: CASSIRGGNEQFF. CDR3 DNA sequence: TGTGCCAGTAGTATTCGGGGAGGCAATGAGCAGTTCTTC.